Detailed here is one TCR beta chain. The data were obtained in a study of shared clonotypes between healthy human individuals. CD8 cells regarded as naive lacked CD45RO, were positively chosen for CCR7, and omitted terminally differentiated effector memory CD45RA+ cells. The CDR3 spans 13 residues. Germline CDR1 is SGHTA and CDR2 is FQGNSA. The V gene lost 1 base and the J gene lost 7 bases, with 8 bases spanning the gap. Splitting of each subset's genomic DNA was done evenly across several immunoSEQ plates. Repertoires were generated with immunoSEQ multiplex PCR, while TCRdb's copy carries only in-frame clones and drops some. The table includes about 2 million clones, just under 95% detected once.

This TCR was sampled from a man aged 18-30 years in good health. The chain has TRBV7-2 and TRBJ2-1; no firm D call. Material: naive CD8+ T cells sorted from blood. The CDR3 region has the DNA TGTGCCAGCAGCTTAGGTACTTCTAATGAGCAGTTCTTC. Residues: CASSLGTSNEQFF. Together with reference TRBV7-2 and TRBJ2-1, the CDR3 gives the full variable domain: GAGVSQSPSNKVTEKGKDVELRCDPISGHTALYWYRQSLGQGLEFLIYFQGNSAPDKSGLPSDRFSAERTGGSVSTLTIQRTQQEDSAVYLCASSLGTSNEQFFGPGTRLTVL.